These T cell receptor beta chains were read from a single sample in a study of T-cell memory formation after mild COVID-19. Each CDR3 protein gets one entry after TCRdb re-called the 5' RACE reads with MiXCR. The sample has 470,000 or so distinct CDR3 sequences, roughly 20% seen once; the top ten hold about 8.1%. Sequences were obtained from PBMCs or a T cell subset sorted from them (not recorded which). The receptors here all came from an adult woman who had mild COVID-19 (a few samples of this study predate the infection). Cell type and time point are not known. The CDR3 runs from the conserved cysteine through the conserved F or W. Each record gives: V gene, D gene, J gene, clone size, CDR3 protein, CDR3 DNA. A D gene is named only where the DNA matches it firmly. The size field is filled for only some rows; it gives once, few, many or a size class.

>TRBV7-9|.|TRBJ1-1|few
CASSTYRVGTEAFF
TGTGCCAGCAGTACCTACAGGGTGGGCACTGAAGCTTTCTTT
>TRBV7-3|TRBD1|TRBJ1-2|.
CASSSPGTGVYGYTF
TGTGCCAGCAGCTCACCCGGGACAGGGGTCTATGGCTACACCTTC
>TRBV7-7|.|TRBJ1-3|.
CASSPGHGNTIYF
TGTGCTAGCAGCCCGGGCCATGGAAACACCATATATTTT
>TRBV12-3/TRBV12-4|.|TRBJ1-2|.
CASRGGRHYGYTF
TGTGCCAGCAGGGGGGGTAGGCACTATGGCTACACCTTC
>TRBV20-1|TRBD2|TRBJ2-3|.
CSAVRRGGTDTQYF
TGCAGTGCTGTGAGGCGGGGGGGCACAGATACGCAGTATTTT
>TRBV24-1|.|TRBJ2-1|few
CATSDLGGRSNEQFF
TGTGCCACCAGTGATTTGGGAGGACGGTCCAATGAGCAGTTCTTC
>TRBV30|.|TRBJ2-2|few
CAWTPTTGELFF
TGTGCCTGGACGCCAACCACCGGGGAGCTGTTTTTT
>TRBV11-2|.|TRBJ2-1|few
CASSPFRHGGNEQFF
TGTGCCAGCAGCCCCTTCAGACACGGAGGGAATGAGCAGTTCTTC
>TRBV3-1|TRBD1|TRBJ2-1|few
CASSQDSGDRGAEQFF
TGTGCCAGCAGCCAAGATTCAGGGGACAGGGGCGCAGAGCAGTTCTTC
>TRBV30|.|TRBJ2-3|.
CAWSPTPPEQYF
TGTGCCTGGAGCCCAACCCCGCCCGAGCAGTATTTT
>TRBV29-1|.|TRBJ2-1|many
CSYISLSDNEQFF
TGCAGCTACATCTCACTCAGCGACAATGAGCAGTTCTTC
>TRBV12-3/TRBV12-4|.|TRBJ2-7|few
CASSSGTSNQYF
TGTGCCAGCAGTTCTGGGACGTCAAACCAGTACTTC
>TRBV7-8|.|TRBJ2-5|few
CASSLERGYQETQYF
TGTGCCAGCAGCTTAGAAAGGGGTTATCAAGAGACCCAGTACTTC
>TRBV6-1|TRBD1|TRBJ2-7|few
CASRPGTGNVYEQYF
TGTGCCAGCAGGCCCGGGACAGGGAACGTCTACGAGCAGTACTTC
>TRBV24-1|TRBD1|TRBJ1-6|.
CATGGTALSPLHF
TGTGCCACCGGGGGGACAGCTCTTTCACCCCTCCACTTT
>TRBV6-5|TRBD1|TRBJ2-2|few
CASSWTGRDRDTGELFF
TGTGCCAGCAGTTGGACTGGCCGGGACAGGGACACCGGGGAGCTGTTTTTT
>TRBV24-1|.|TRBJ2-3|many
CATSDLKFAGVDTQYF
TGTGCCACCAGTGATTTGAAGTTTGCAGGGGTAGATACGCAGTATTTT
>TRBV7-2|.|TRBJ1-1|.
CASSLAGLHTEAFF
TGTGCCAGCAGCTTAGCAGGGCTCCACACTGAAGCTTTCTTT
>TRBV12-3/TRBV12-4|.|TRBJ1-3|many
CASSLGANSGNTIYF
TGTGCCAGCAGCCTGGGGGCCAACTCTGGAAACACCATATATTTT
>TRBV4-1|.|TRBJ2-7|few
CASSQAGIARPYEQYF
TGCGCCAGCAGCCAAGCGGGAATAGCGAGACCCTACGAGCAGTACTTC
>TRBV29-1|TRBD1|TRBJ1-2|few
CSVGAGQGLLPANGYTF
TGCAGCGTAGGAGCGGGACAGGGACTCTTACCGGCGAATGGCTACACCTTC
>TRBV9|TRBD1|TRBJ2-7|.
CASSGTGGLYEQYF
TGTGCCAGCAGCGGAACAGGGGGTCTCTACGAGCAGTACTTC
>TRBV4-2|.|TRBJ1-4|.
CASSQDYGEKLFF
TGTGCCAGCAGCCAAGATTACGGGGAAAAACTGTTTTTT
>TRBV4-3|TRBD1|TRBJ2-7|.
CASSQETGQGAQYF
TGCGCCAGCAGCCAAGAAACGGGACAGGGGGCTCAGTACTTC
>TRBV7-9|.|TRBJ1-1|.
CASSRGEGHGEAFF
TGTGCCAGCAGCCGCGGAGAGGGACATGGTGAAGCTTTCTTT
>TRBV28|TRBD2|TRBJ2-7|.
CASSPRAGELFYEQYF
TGTGCCAGCAGTCCTCGAGCGGGGGAGTTATTCTACGAGCAGTACTTC
>TRBV12-3/TRBV12-4|TRBD1|TRBJ2-5|few
CASSPWDSLETQYF
TGTGCCAGCAGTCCATGGGACAGCCTAGAGACCCAGTACTTC
>TRBV5-1|TRBD2|TRBJ2-5|few
CASSSSGAIQETQYF
TGCGCCAGCAGCAGTAGCGGGGCTATCCAAGAGACCCAGTACTTC
>TRBV19|TRBD1|TRBJ1-2|.
CASNGQGDYGYTF
TGTGCCAGTAATGGACAGGGTGACTATGGCTACACCTTC
>TRBV27|.|TRBJ2-3|few
CASGQGDTDTQYF
TGTGCCAGCGGGCAGGGTGATACAGATACGCAGTATTTT
>TRBV4-1|TRBD1|TRBJ2-7|.
CASSQPGQGYYEQYF
TGCGCCAGCAGCCAACCCGGACAGGGTTACTACGAGCAGTACTTC
>TRBV12-3/TRBV12-4|.|TRBJ2-5|.
CASSPPRAGTKTQYF
TGTGCCAGCAGCCCTCCTCGTGCGGGGACAAAGACCCAGTACTTC
>TRBV7-9|TRBD2|TRBJ2-7|.
CASSTLAGATF
TGTGCCAGCAGCACACTAGCGGGGGCGACCTTC
>TRBV6-1|.|TRBJ1-4|.
CARHMNTTNEKLFF
TGTGCCAGGCATATGAACACAACTAATGAAAAACTGTTTTTT
>TRBV7-9|.|TRBJ2-2|.
CASSLVPLGGLPHTGELFF
TGTGCCAGCAGCTTAGTACCCCTGGGCGGTCTACCTCATACCGGGGAGCTGTTTTTT
>TRBV7-6|TRBD2|TRBJ2-3|few
CASSVKTSGGTDTQYF
TGTGCCAGCAGCGTCAAGACTAGCGGGGGCACAGATACGCAGTATTTT
>TRBV7-3|TRBD1|TRBJ2-1|.
CASSLDRGAHNEQFF
TGTGCCAGCAGCCTGGACAGGGGGGCCCACAATGAGCAGTTCTTC
>TRBV7-2|.|TRBJ1-5|few
CASSLLPGGGGQPQHF
TGTGCCAGCAGCTTACTGCCCGGGGGAGGAGGACAGCCCCAGCATTTT
>TRBV30|.|TRBJ2-2|.
CAWNAGRTGELFF
TGTGCCTGGAACGCGGGGCGCACCGGGGAGCTGTTTTTT
>TRBV7-9|.|TRBJ1-1|.
CASSLTDIFTEAFF
TGTGCCAGCAGCTTAACCGACATCTTCACTGAAGCTTTCTTT
>TRBV4-2|.|TRBJ2-1|.
CASSQDPWGGKQFF
TGTGCCAGCAGCCAAGATCCCTGGGGGGGCAAGCAGTTCTTC
>TRBV5-1|TRBD1|TRBJ1-1|few
CASSEGQRMNTEAFF
TGCGCCAGCAGCGAGGGACAGAGAATGAACACTGAAGCTTTCTTT
>TRBV25-1|.|TRBJ1-3|.
CASSSLTGGNTIYF
TGTGCCAGCAGCTCACTAACTGGTGGAAACACCATATATTTT
>TRBV29-1|.|TRBJ2-1|many
CSVENPREAINEQFF
TGCAGCGTTGAAAACCCCAGGGAAGCTATCAATGAGCAGTTCTTC
>TRBV28|TRBD2|TRBJ2-1|.
CASSYGLLAGGSYNEQFF
TGTGCCAGCAGTTATGGACTTCTAGCGGGAGGGTCCTACAATGAGCAGTTCTTC
>TRBV5-1|.|TRBJ2-2|few
CASAESFGELFF
TGCGCCAGCGCAGAAAGTTTCGGGGAGCTGTTTTTT
>TRBV30|.|TRBJ2-5|.
CAWSVGGRETQYF
TGTGCCTGGAGTGTGGGGGGGCGAGAGACCCAGTACTTC
>TRBV28|.|TRBJ2-6|.
CASSSYSEANVLTF
TGTGCCAGCAGTTCTTACAGCGAAGCCAACGTCCTGACTTTC
>TRBV12-3/TRBV12-4|TRBD2|TRBJ2-2|few
CASSPLAGVNTGELFF
TGTGCCAGCAGTCCATTAGCGGGAGTGAACACCGGGGAGCTGTTTTTT
>TRBV20-1|.|TRBJ2-3|few
CSASLGTGTDTQYF
TGCAGTGCTAGCCTCGGGACTGGCACAGATACGCAGTATTTT